These 14 T cell receptor beta chains share one sample of origin, sequenced in a study of cytomegalovirus exposure and HLA in healthy donors. It was with 60 Vbeta and 13 Jbeta primers that the PCR ran. Profiling relied on immunoSEQ multiplex PCR, and the TCRdb table lists in-frame clones only, not all of them. The repertoire table contains approximately 130,000 clones. Sequencing input: PBMCs. The receptors were gathered from a woman aged 55-75 years in good health and CMV-seronegative.

This chain uses TRBV2 with TRBJ2-3, with 8 nucleotides matching TRBD2. Germline CDR1 and CDR2: SNHLY and FYNNEI. With 6 bases clipped from V and 3 bases from J, the junction kept 8 bases outside the gene matches. The CDR3 has 15 amino acids. The CDR3 loop is CASRETSVRTDTQYF. The CDR3 nucleotides are TGTGCCAGCAGAGAGACTAGCGTTAGGACAGATACGCAGTATTTT.

The chain is built from TRBV11-2 and TRBJ2-2, with D possibly matching TRBD2 (6 bases). V was cut by 8 bases and J by 1 base, with 20 bases left in between. Germline CDR1 SGHAT, CDR2 FQNNGV. This CDR3 spans 17 amino acids. This CDR3 is CASFQGGKPLNTGELFF. The CDR3 nucleotides read TGTGCCAGCTTTCAGGGAGGAAAACCCTTGAACACCGGGGAGCTGTTTTTT.

V usage is TRBV19 and J usage is TRBJ2-7, with 12 bases identical to TRBD2. After removal of 6 bases from V and 2 bases from J, the junction contained 8 bases not matched to a gene. This CDR3 spans 16 amino acids. Germline V gene lookup returns CDR1 LNHDA and CDR2 SQIVND (reference sequence). The CDR3 sequence: CASSHPSGGVTYEQYF. DNA for the CDR3: TGTGCCAGTAGCCACCCTAGCGGGGGGGTAACCTACGAGCAGTACTTC.

This sequence joins TRBV6-1 and TRBJ2-7; 11 bases line up with TRBD1. The junction had 3 bases not matched to a gene; V was cut back by 6 bases and J by 2 bases. Germline V CDR1 and CDR2: MNHNS, SASEGT. This CDR3 comprises 14 residues. This CDR3 is CASRGTGGPYEQYF. The CDR3 DNA follows: TGTGCCAGCAGGGGGACAGGGGGTCCCTACGAGCAGTACTTC.

This CDR3 reads CASKRTDTQYF. CDR3 nucleotide sequence: TGTGCCAGCAAGCGCACAGATACGCAGTATTTT. The rearrangement joins TRBV7-2 to TRBJ2-3; D is unclear. V lost 7 bases to trimming and J lost 1 base, with 3 bases between them. CDR3 length: 11 residues. CDR1 and CDR2 from the germline V gene are SGHTA and FQGNSA.

The chain combines TRBV4-2 with TRBJ2-6; TRBD1 might be the D (5 bases). The CDR3 totals 17 residues. CDR1 is LGHNA and CDR2 is YNFKEQ in the germline V gene. V lost 0 bases and J 2 bases, leaving 11 bases between the germline ends. The CDR3 here is CASSQELVRAGANVLTF. CDR3 in DNA: TGTGCCAGCAGCCAAGAGCTAGTCAGGGCTGGGGCCAACGTCCTGACTTTC.

The chain is built from TRBV5-6 and TRBJ2-7; TRBD1 matches at 9 bases. This CDR3 is 14 amino acids long. Germline V CDR1 and CDR2: SGHDT, YYEEEE. With V trimmed by 4 bases and J by 3 bases, 5 bases remained unmatched. The CDR3 DNA reads as TGTGCCAGCAGCCCGACAGGGGGTTACTACGAGCAGTACTTC. Translating gives CASSPTGGYYEQYF.

The genes are TRBV9 and TRBJ1-1; D may be TRBD1 (6 bases). Germline CDR1 is SGDLS and CDR2 is YYNGEE. CDR3 length: 17 residues. V lost 0 bases, J lost 1 base, and 16 bases lay in between. DNA of the CDR3: TGTGCCAGCAGCGTAGACCTAGGACAGAACTCGAACACTGAAGCTTTCTTT. Protein product: CASSVDLGQNSNTEAFF.

The rearrangement uses TRBV18 and TRBJ2-1; 8 bases are a match to TRBD1. Per the germline V gene, CDR1 is KGHSH and CDR2 is LQKENI. The V gene end was trimmed by 4 bases and the J gene end by 8 bases; junction bases not matched to a gene: 1. This CDR3 spans 12 amino acids. CDR3 in DNA: TGTGCCAGCTCACGACAGGGGCATGAGCAGTTCTTC. Protein product: CASSRQGHEQFF.

V is TRBV6-5 and J is TRBJ1-6; 7 bases align to TRBD1. Germline V gene sequence: CDR1 MNHEY, CDR2 SVGAGI. After removal of 0 bases from V and 6 bases from J, the junction contained 5 bases not matched to a gene. The CDR3 is 16 residues long. CDR3 nucleotide sequence: TGTGCCAGCAGTTACTCACAGCACAGGGGTAATTCACCCCTCCACTTT. This sequence encodes CASSYSQHRGNSPLHF.

The genes are TRBV7-9 and TRBJ1-5; possibly TRBD1 for D (5 bases). The CDR3 length is 15 residues. Per germline, CDR1 SEHNR and CDR2 FQNEAQ (reference sequence). The V end lost 2 bases, the J end lost 0 bases, and 8 bases lay between the germline ends. CDR3 nucleotide sequence: TGTGCCAGCAGCTTAAAGGGGAATAGCAATCAGCCCCAGCATTTT. Its protein product is CASSLKGNSNQPQHF. Filled out from reference TRBV7-9 and TRBJ1-5, the complete variable domain reads DTGVSQNPRHKITKRGQNVTFRCDPISEHNRLYWYRQTLGQGPEFLTYFQNEAQLEKSRLLSDRFSAERPKGSFSTLEIQRTEQGDSAMYLCASSLKGNSNQPQHFGDGTRLSIL.

The gene calls are TRBV5-1 and TRBJ1-1, with TRBD1 identical over 8 bases. CDR1 is SGHRS and CDR2 is YFSETQ in the germline V gene. With 1 base clipped from V and 4 bases from J, the junction kept 3 bases outside the gene matches. The CDR3 is 14 residues long. The DNA of the CDR3 is TGCGCCAGCAGCTTGACAGGGGGATTCACTGAAGCTTTCTTT. Its protein is CASSLTGGFTEAFF.

The chain uses TRBV6-5 and TRBJ2-7, with D uncertain. The CDR3 totals 16 residues. Trimming removed 2 bases at V and 4 bases at J, with 18 bases between. Germline V CDR1 and CDR2: MNHEY, SVGAGI. The CDR3 region has the DNA TGTGCCAGCAGTTACGGCCCTGGTCAGGCCCGATACGAGCAGTACTTC. Protein: CASSYGPGQARYEQYF.

The chain has TRBV11-2 and TRBJ1-1, with a weak D call TRBD1 (6 bases). The CDR3 is made up of 13 amino acids. The germline gives CDR1 SGHAT, CDR2 FQNNGV. V dropped 4 bases and J dropped 3 bases, with 9 bases sitting between them. The CDR3 here is CASSYRVDTEAFF. DNA for the CDR3: TGTGCCAGCAGCTACAGGGTTGACACTGAAGCTTTCTTT.